A selection of T cell receptor beta chains follows, all from one sample in a study of blood T cell repertoires in COVID-19. TCRdb's table, derived via immunoSEQ multiplex PCR, lists solely in-frame clones and lacks some. The table includes roughly 250,000 clones, approximately 90% detected once. Sequencing was done on a sample of PBMCs or T cells enriched from blood (not recorded which). The receptors derive from a man aged 40-50 years who had recovered from COVID-19. CDR3s include the opening cysteine and the closing phenylalanine or tryptophan. Fields, in order: D gene, J gene, V gene, clone size, CDR3 DNA, CDR3 protein. The D gene is left open where the match is weak. Clone size appears in some rows only: once, few, many, or a class for an expanded clone.

TRBD1 | TRBJ2-7 | TRBV28 | once | TGTGCCAGCAGTTTAAGAACAGGGGTTTCTTTTTTCCAGTACTTC | CASSLRTGVSFFQYF
NA | TRBJ1-5 | TRBV7-2 | NA | TGTGCCAGCAGCCTACAGGGTGGGAGCAATCAGCCCCAGCATTTT | CASSLQGGSNQPQHF
NA | TRBJ1-3 | TRBV7-9 | NA | TGTGCCAGCAGCATGGCAGGGGGAAACACCATATATTTT | CASSMAGGNTIYF
NA | TRBJ1-2 | TRBV18 | NA | TGTGCCAGCTCACCACTCGGGCCTCAGGAGGATGGCTACACCTTC | CASSPLGPQEDGYTF
TRBD2 | TRBJ2-7 | TRBV5-1 | NA | TGCGCCAGCCGGGGGGAGACAGCATCCTCCTACGAGCAGTACTTC | CASRGETASSYEQYF
TRBD2 | TRBJ2-7 | TRBV20-1 | NA | TGCAGTGCTAGTTCTAGCGGGAGACTAATTGAGCAGTACTTC | CSASSSGRLIEQYF
NA | TRBJ2-2 | TRBV15 | NA | TGTGCCACCAGCAGATACAGGGAAGGCACCGGGGAGCTGTTTTTT | CATSRYREGTGELFF
NA | TRBJ1-1 | TRBV5-8 | NA | TGTGCCAGCAGCCGAATCCGCAACAGCAATATGAACACTGAAGCTTTCTTT | CASSRIRNSNMNTEAFF
TRBD1 | TRBJ2-7 | TRBV5-1 | NA | TGCGCCAGCAGCTTCGGGACAGAGCCTACGACCGAGCAGTACTTC | CASSFGTEPTTEQYF
TRBD2 | TRBJ2-1 | TRBV27 | once | TGTGCCAGCAGTTTATTTGGTATACCAGGGACTAGCGGGAGGGCCTATGAGCAGTTCTTC | CASSLFGIPGTSGRAYEQFF
NA | TRBJ2-7 | TRBV12-5 | once | TGTGCTAGTGGCCTGGGACTGGATTACTACGAGCAGTACTTC | CASGLGLDYYEQYF
NA | TRBJ2-5 | TRBV5-1 | NA | TGCGCCAGCAGCTTGGCGGAGGAGACCCAGTACTTC | CASSLAEETQYF
NA | TRBJ2-2 | TRBV6-6 | NA | TGTGCCAGCAGACCCCAGGGGCCCGGCGGGGAGCTGTTTTTT | CASRPQGPGGELFF
NA | TRBJ2-3 | TRBV2 | NA | TGTGCCAGCAGTGAAACAGTTCGAGGCACAGATACGCAGTATTTT | CASSETVRGTDTQYF
NA | TRBJ2-5 | TRBV3-1/TRBV3-2 | NA | TGTGCCAGCAGCCAAGAGCCAGGAATGGAGACCCAGTACTTC | CASSQEPGMETQYF
TRBD1 | TRBJ1-2 | TRBV28 | NA | TGTGCCAGCAGTTCCCGCCTGACAGGGGGTCATGGCTACACCTTC | CASSSRLTGGHGYTF
NA | TRBJ1-4 | TRBV29-1 | NA | TGCAGCGTTGCGTTCGGAAGGGGTAATGAAAAACTGTTTTTT | CSVAFGRGNEKLFF
TRBD2 | TRBJ2-7 | TRBV18 | NA | TGTGCCAGCTCACCCACGCCGGGACTAGCGGGGGACCGGGGTGAGCAGTACTTC | CASSPTPGLAGDRGEQYF
NA | TRBJ2-1 | TRBV27 | NA | TGTGCCAGCAGTTTACCGTGGCAGGGGAACTACAATGAGCAGTTCTTC | CASSLPWQGNYNEQFF
TRBD1 | TRBJ1-1 | TRBV6-5 | NA | TGTGCCAGCAGTTCCTTCGACAGGGTCGCCACTGAAGCTTTCTTT | CASSSFDRVATEAFF
TRBD1 | TRBJ2-7 | TRBV4-1 | NA | TGCGCCAGCAGCCCAAATCCGGGACAGGTGGCTTACGAGCAGTACTTC | CASSPNPGQVAYEQYF
TRBD1 | TRBJ1-2 | TRBV3-1/TRBV3-2 | NA | TGTGCCAGCAGCCAGGGGACAGGCGGGAATGGCTACACCTTC | CASSQGTGGNGYTF
NA | TRBJ1-1 | TRBV18 | once | TGTGCCAGCGACGAACAGGGGAACACTGAAGCTTTCTTT | CASDEQGNTEAFF
NA | TRBJ1-3 | TRBV3-1/TRBV3-2 | NA | TGTGCCAGCAGCCTAGCTGGAAACACCATATATTTT | CASSLAGNTIYF
NA | TRBJ2-7 | TRBV11-2 | NA | TGTGCCAGCAGCTTAGATCTTCCAGTCTACGAGCAGTACTTC | CASSLDLPVYEQYF
NA | TRBJ1-2 | TRBV19 | NA | TGTGCCAGTACCACTCAGGGGTGGGATGGCTACACCTTC | CASTTQGWDGYTF
NA | TRBJ1-4 | TRBV7-9 | NA | TGTGCCAGCAGCTTGATCAGGGGCCTTAAGGAAAAACTGTTTTTT | CASSLIRGLKEKLFF